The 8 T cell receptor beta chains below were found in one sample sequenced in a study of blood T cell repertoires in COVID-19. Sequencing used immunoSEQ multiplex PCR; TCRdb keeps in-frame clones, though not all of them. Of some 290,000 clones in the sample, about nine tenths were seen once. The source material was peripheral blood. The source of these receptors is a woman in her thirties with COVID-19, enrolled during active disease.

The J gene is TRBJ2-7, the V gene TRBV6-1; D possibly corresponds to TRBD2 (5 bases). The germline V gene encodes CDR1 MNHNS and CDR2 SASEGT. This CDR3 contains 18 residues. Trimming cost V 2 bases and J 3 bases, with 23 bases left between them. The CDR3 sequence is CASSERGGFRYSNYEQYF. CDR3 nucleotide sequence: TGTGCCAGCAGTGAAAGAGGAGGATTTCGGTACAGTAACTACGAGCAGTACTTC.

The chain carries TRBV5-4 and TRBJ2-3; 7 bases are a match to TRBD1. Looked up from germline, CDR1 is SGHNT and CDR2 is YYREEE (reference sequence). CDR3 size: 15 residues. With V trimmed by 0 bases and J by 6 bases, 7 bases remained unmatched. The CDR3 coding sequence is TGTGCCAGCAGCTTGGAGGGGGCCGGTTCGGATACGCAGTATTTT. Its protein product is CASSLEGAGSDTQYF.

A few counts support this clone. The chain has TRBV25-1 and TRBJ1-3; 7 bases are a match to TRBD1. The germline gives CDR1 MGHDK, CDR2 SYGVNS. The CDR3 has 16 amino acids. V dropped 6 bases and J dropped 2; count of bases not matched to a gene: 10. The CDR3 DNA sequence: TGTGCCAGCAGCCGGGACAGCCTCCAAACTGGAAACACCATATATTTT. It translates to CASSRDSLQTGNTIYF.

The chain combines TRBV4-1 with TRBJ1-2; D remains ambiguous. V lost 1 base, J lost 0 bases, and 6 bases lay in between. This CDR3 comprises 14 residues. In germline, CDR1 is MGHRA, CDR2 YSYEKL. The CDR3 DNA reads TGCGCCAGCAGCCAAGCTACAGCTAACTATGGCTACACCTTC. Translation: CASSQATANYGYTF.

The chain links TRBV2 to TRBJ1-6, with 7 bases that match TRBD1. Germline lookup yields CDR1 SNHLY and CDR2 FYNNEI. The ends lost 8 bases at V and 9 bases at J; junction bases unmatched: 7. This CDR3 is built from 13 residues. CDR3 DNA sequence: TGTGCCAGCGATGGACAGGAAGGTTCACCCCTCCACTTT. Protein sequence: CASDGQEGSPLHF.

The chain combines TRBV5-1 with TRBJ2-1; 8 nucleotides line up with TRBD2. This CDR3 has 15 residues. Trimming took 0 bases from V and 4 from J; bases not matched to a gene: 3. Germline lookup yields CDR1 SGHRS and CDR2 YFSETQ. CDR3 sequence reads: CASSLDGGAYNEQFF. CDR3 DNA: TGCGCCAGCAGCTTGGACGGGGGGGCTTACAATGAGCAGTTCTTC.

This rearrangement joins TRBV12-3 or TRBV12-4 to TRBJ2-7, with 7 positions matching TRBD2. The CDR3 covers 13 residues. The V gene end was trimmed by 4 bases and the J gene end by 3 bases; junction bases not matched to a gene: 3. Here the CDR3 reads CASSYGGYYEQYF. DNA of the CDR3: TGTGCCAGCAGTTACGGGGGGTACTACGAGCAGTACTTC.

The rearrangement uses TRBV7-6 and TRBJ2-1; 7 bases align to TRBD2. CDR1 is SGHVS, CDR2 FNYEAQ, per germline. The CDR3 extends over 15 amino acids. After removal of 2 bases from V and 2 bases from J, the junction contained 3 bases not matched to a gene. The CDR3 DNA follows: TGTGCCAGCAGCTTAATCGGGGGGACCTACAATGAGCAGTTCTTC. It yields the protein CASSLIGGTYNEQFF.